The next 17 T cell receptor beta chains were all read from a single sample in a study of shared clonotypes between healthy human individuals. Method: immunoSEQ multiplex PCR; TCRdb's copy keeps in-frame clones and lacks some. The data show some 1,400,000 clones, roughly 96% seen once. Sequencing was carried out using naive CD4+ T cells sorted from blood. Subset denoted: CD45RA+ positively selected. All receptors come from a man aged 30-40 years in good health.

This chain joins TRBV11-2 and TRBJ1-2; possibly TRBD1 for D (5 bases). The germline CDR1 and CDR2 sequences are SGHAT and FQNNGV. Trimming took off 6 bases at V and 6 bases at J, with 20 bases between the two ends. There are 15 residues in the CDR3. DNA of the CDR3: TGTGCCAGCAGTCACATTAGACAGATGTTAAATGGCTACACCTTC. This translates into CASSHIRQMLNGYTF.

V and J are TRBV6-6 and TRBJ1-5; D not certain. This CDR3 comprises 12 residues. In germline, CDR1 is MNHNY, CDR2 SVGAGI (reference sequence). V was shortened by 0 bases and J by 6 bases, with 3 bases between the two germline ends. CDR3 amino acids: CASSYSSQPQHF. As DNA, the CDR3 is TGTGCCAGCAGTTACTCGAGTCAGCCCCAGCATTTT.

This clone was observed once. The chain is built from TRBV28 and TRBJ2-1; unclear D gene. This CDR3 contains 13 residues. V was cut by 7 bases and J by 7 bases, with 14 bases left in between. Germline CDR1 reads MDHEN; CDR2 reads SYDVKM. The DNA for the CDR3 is TGTGCCAGCAAATCCATCCGTTCTAATGAGCAGTTCTTC. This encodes CASKSIRSNEQFF.

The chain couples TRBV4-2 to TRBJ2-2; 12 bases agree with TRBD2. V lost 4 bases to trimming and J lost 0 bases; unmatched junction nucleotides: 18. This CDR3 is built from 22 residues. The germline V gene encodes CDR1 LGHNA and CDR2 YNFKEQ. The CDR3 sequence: CASSPLAAAASGREPNTGELFF. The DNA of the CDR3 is TGTGCCAGCAGCCCCTTGGCCGCCGCAGCTAGCGGGAGGGAACCGAACACCGGGGAGCTGTTTTTT.

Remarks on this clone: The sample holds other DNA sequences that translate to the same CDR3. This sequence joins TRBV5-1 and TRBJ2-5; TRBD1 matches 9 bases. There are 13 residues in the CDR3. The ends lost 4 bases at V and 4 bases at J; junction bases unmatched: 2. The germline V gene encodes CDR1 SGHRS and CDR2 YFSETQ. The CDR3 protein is CASSTGGGETQYF. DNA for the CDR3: TGCGCCAGCAGCACAGGGGGCGGAGAGACCCAGTACTTC. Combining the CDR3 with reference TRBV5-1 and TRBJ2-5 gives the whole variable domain KAGVTQTPRYLIKTRGQQVTLSCSPISGHRSVSWYQQTPGQGLQFLFEYFSETQRNKGNFPGRFSGRQFSNSRSEMNVSTLELGDSALYLCASSTGGGETQYFGPGTRLLVL.

CDR3 sequence reads: CASSRGALGPQPQHF. CDR3 bases: TGTGCCAGCAGCCGTGGAGCTCTGGGACCTCAGCCCCAGCATTTT. V usage is TRBV7-8 and J usage is TRBJ1-5; D is perhaps TRBD1 (5 bases). Trimming stripped 5 bases from V and 6 bases from J, with 17 bases between. The CDR3 runs 15 residues. The germline gives CDR1 SGHVS, CDR2 FQNEAQ.

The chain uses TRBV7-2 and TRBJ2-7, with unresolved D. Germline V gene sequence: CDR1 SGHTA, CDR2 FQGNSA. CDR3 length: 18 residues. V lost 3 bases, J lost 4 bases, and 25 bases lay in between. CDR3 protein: CASSLYPLYERSQYEQYF. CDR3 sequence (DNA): TGTGCCAGCAGCTTGTACCCCCTTTATGAGAGGTCCCAGTACGAGCAGTACTTC.

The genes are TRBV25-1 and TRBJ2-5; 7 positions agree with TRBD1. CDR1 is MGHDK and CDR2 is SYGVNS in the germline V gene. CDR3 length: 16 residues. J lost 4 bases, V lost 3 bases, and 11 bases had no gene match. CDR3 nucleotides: TGTGCCAGCAGTGACCCCTGGACAGGATCGGGAGAGACCCAGTACTTC. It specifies CASSDPWTGSGETQYF. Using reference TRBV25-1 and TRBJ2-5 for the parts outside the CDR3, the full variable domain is EADIYQTPRYLVIGTGKKITLECSQTMGHDKMYWYQQDPGMELHLIHYSYGVNSTEKGDLSSESTVSRIRTEHFPLTLESARPSHTSQYLCASSDPWTGSGETQYFGPGTRLLVL.

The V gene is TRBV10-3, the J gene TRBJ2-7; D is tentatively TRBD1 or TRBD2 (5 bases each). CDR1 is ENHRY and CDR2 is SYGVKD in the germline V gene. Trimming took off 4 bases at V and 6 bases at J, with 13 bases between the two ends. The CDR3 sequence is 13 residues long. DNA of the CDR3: TGTGCCATCAGTGGGGGCCATGGGGGCGAGCAGTACTTC. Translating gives CAISGGHGGEQYF.

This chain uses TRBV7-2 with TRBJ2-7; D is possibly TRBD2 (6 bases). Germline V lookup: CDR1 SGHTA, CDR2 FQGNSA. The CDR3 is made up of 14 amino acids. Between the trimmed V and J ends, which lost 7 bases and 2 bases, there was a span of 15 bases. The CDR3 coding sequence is TGTGCCAGCAACGAGAGACTAGTTGCCTACGAGCAGTACTTC. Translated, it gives CASNERLVAYEQYF.

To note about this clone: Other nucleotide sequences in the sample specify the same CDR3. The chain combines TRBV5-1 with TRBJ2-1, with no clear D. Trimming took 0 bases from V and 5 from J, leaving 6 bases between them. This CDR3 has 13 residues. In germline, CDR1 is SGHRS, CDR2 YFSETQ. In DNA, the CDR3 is TGCGCCAGCAGCTTGGCTACTGACAATGAGCAGTTCTTC. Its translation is CASSLATDNEQFF.

The CDR3 region is CASSPGAGGPSYEQYF. CDR3 DNA: TGTGCCAGCTCACCCGGGGCGGGAGGGCCATCGTACGAGCAGTACTTC. The chain couples TRBV18 to TRBJ2-7; 9 bases align to TRBD2. The CDR3 loop spans 16 amino acids. V gave up 3 bases and J gave up 4 bases; unmatched junction bases: 10. Germline CDR1 and CDR2: KGHSH and LQKENI.

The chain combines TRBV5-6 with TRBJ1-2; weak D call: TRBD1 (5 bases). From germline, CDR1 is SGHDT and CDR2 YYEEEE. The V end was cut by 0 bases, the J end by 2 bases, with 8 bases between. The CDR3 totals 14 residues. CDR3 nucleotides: TGTGCCAGCAGCTTGGCAGGGACCAACTATGGCTACACCTTC. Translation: CASSLAGTNYGYTF.

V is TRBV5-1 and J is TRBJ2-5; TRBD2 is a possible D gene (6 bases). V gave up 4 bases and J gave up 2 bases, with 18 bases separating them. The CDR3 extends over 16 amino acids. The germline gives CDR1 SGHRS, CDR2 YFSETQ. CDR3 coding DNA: TGCGCCAGCAGCCAGCTAACTGGGACTCCACAAGAGACCCAGTACTTC. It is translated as CASSQLTGTPQETQYF.

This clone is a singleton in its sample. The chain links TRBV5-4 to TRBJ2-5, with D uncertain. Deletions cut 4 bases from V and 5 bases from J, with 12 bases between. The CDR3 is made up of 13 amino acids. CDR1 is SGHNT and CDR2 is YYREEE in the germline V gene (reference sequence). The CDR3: CASSRTSSETQYF. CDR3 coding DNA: TGTGCCAGCAGCCGGACCAGCAGCGAGACCCAGTACTTC.

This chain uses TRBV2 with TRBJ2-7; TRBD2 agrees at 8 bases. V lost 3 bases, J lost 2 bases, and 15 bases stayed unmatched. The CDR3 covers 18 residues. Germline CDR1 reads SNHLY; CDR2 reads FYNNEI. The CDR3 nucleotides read TGTGCCAGCAGTGAGGCGTTACGTTTTTTGCGGGAGGCCTACGAGCAGTACTTC. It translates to CASSEALRFLREAYEQYF.

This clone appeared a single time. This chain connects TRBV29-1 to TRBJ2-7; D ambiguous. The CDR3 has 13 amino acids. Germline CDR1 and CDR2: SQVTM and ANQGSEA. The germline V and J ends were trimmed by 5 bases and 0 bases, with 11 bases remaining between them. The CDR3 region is CSVRGRTSYEQYF. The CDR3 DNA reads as TGCAGCGTTAGAGGACGGACCTCCTACGAGCAGTACTTC.